These 9 T cell receptor beta chains came from one sample sequenced in a study of blood T cell repertoires in COVID-19 (TCRdb year 2020). The protocol used for the library was the immunoSEQ multiplex PCR assay. The table comes from immuneACCESS by way of TCRdb, which keeps in-frame sequences with V and J called. Part of the clones is missing from these tables; in studies checked, under half for an unresolved V gene and the rest for unknown reasons. The table for this sample lists about 260,000 clones; about 88% of them were counted only once. 3.5% to 4.5% of the sample is held by the ten biggest clonotypes. The sample consisted of peripheral blood. The source of these receptors is a man in his sixties who had recovered from COVID-19.

The chain is built from TRBV10-3 and TRBJ1-1, with D possibly TRBD1 on 6 matching bases. The germline V and J ends were trimmed by 2 bases and 0 bases, with 10 bases remaining between them. From germline, CDR1 is ENHRY and CDR2 SYGVKD. The CDR3 is made up of 15 amino acids. CDR3 sequence: CAISEGGRLNTEAFF. CDR3 sequence (DNA): TGTGCCATCAGTGAGGGGGGCCGATTGAACACTGAAGCTTTCTTT.

This chain uses TRBV7-9 with TRBJ2-7, with 9 bases identical to TRBD1. Per germline, CDR1 SEHNR and CDR2 FQNEAQ (reference sequence). CDR3 length: 16 residues. V dropped 5 bases and J dropped 4; count of bases not matched to a gene: 12. Here the CDR3 reads CASSGRDRDRSYEQYF. In DNA form, the CDR3 reads TGTGCCAGCAGCGGGCGGGACAGGGATCGGAGTTACGAGCAGTACTTC.

This chain's CDR3 is CASSLAGTGGRLDYSGANVLTF. For the CDR3, the DNA is TGTGCCAGCAGTCTAGCCGGGACAGGGGGACGCTTAGACTACTCTGGGGCCAACGTCCTGACTTTC. The chain recombines TRBV27 with TRBJ2-6; 11 bases are a match to TRBD1. Germline lookup yields CDR1 MNHEY and CDR2 SMNVEV (reference sequence). V lost 5 bases and J lost 0; bases outside the gene matches: 18. The CDR3 has 22 residues.

The chain couples TRBV7-3 to TRBJ2-3; TRBD2 matches 11 bases. The CDR3 is 14 amino acids. Trimming took 5 bases from V and 3 from J; bases not matched to a gene: 1. Per germline, CDR1 SGHTA and CDR2 FQGTGA. Here the CDR3 reads CASSRTSGTDTQYF. CDR3 in DNA: TGTGCCAGCAGCCGGACTAGCGGGACAGATACGCAGTATTTT.

This clone showed up just once. In the same sample, other DNA sequences code for this CDR3. The chain recombines TRBV5-1 with TRBJ1-2, with TRBD1 identical over 11 bases. The V and J ends lost 0 bases and 6 bases, in that order; junction bases with no gene match: 4. The CDR3 is 15 residues long. Germline CDR1 reads SGHRS; CDR2 reads YFSETQ. Here the CDR3 reads CASSLEGQGANGYTF. CDR3 coding DNA: TGCGCCAGCAGCTTGGAAGGACAGGGGGCGAATGGCTACACCTTC. The whole variable domain, filled in from reference TRBV5-1 and TRBJ1-2, reads KAGVTQTPRYLIKTRGQQVTLSCSPISGHRSVSWYQQTPGQGLQFLFEYFSETQRNKGNFPGRFSGRQFSNSRSEMNVSTLELGDSALYLCASSLEGQGANGYTFGSGTRLTVV.

The chain couples TRBV25-1 to TRBJ2-5, with D perhaps TRBD2 (6 bases). V was pared by 4 bases and J by 0 bases, with 15 bases between. The CDR3 runs 16 residues. Germline V lookup: CDR1 MGHDK, CDR2 SYGVNS. The CDR3 region has the DNA TGTGCCAGCAGTGCCTCCGGGACTGCCGACCAAGAGACCCAGTACTTC. Its protein is CASSASGTADQETQYF. Full variable domain (outside the CDR3, taken from reference TRBV25-1 and TRBJ2-5): EADIYQTPRYLVIGTGKKITLECSQTMGHDKMYWYQQDPGMELHLIHYSYGVNSTEKGDLSSESTVSRIRTEHFPLTLESARPSHTSQYLCASSASGTADQETQYFGPGTRLLVL.

The V and J genes are TRBV6-1 and TRBJ1-2; 9 bases line up with TRBD1. Germline CDR1 is MNHNS and CDR2 is SASEGT. This CDR3 spans 16 amino acids. Trimming took 2 bases from V and 2 from J; bases not matched to a gene: 6. The CDR3 nucleotides read TGTGCCAGCAGTGAATACGGGACAGGGCTCAACTATGGCTACACCTTC. This translates into CASSEYGTGLNYGYTF.

V usage is TRBV5-5 and J usage is TRBJ1-3, with 7 bases identical to TRBD1. Trimming removed 2 bases from V and 2 bases from J; junction bases left unmatched: 7. This CDR3 has 16 amino acids. Germline V gives CDR1 SGHKS, CDR2 YYEKEE (reference sequence). The CDR3 region is CASSLKDQGAGNTIYF. The CDR3 coding sequence is TGTGCCAGCAGCTTAAAGGATCAGGGGGCTGGAAACACCATATATTTT.

The CDR3 spells CASSQVGRGEQFF. In DNA, the CDR3 is TGTGCCAGCAGCCAAGTTGGAAGGGGTGAGCAGTTCTTC. This chain links TRBV3-1 (or the pseudogene TRBV3-2) with TRBJ2-1; D may be TRBD1 (5 bases). CDR3 size: 13 residues. The germline V and J ends were trimmed by 1 base and 9 bases, with 10 bases remaining between them. Germline V gene lookup returns CDR1 LGHDT and CDR2 YNNKEL (reference sequence).